The clone carrying this T cell receptor (beta chain) was seen a handful of times. These data originate in a study of T-cell reconstitution after alpha-beta-depleted transplantation in children. Trimming left V 1 base short and J 4 bases short, with 16 bases between. The CDR3 totals 16 residues. The germline V gene has CDR1 LNHNV and CDR2 YYDKDF (reference sequence). Preparing the TCRbeta library involved the use of unique molecular identifiers. Via MiXCR, TCRdb re-called the PCR reads, giving one row per CDR3 protein. The table shows hundreds of thousands of distinct CDR3 sequences, with 16% occurring only once.

This chain connects TRBV15 to TRBJ2-5, with a weak D call TRBD2 (6 bases). Sample: PBMCs from the stem cell graft donor, taken from the stem cell graft. This TCR came from a human donor who donated a stem cell graft to a child with acute myeloid leukemia. This chain's CDR3 is CATSRAGGYLGETQYF. The CDR3 coding sequence is TGTGCCACCAGCAGAGCTGGGGGGTATTTAGGAGAGACCCAGTACTTC.